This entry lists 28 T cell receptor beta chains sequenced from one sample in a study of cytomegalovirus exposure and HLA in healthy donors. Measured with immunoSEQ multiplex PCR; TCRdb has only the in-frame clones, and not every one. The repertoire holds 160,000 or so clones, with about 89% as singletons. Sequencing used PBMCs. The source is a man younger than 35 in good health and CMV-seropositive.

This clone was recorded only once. CDR3 loop: CASSYSGSSYNEQFF. The DNA for the CDR3 is TGTGCCAGCAGCTATAGCGGGAGCTCCTACAATGAGCAGTTCTTC. This chain uses TRBV6-5 with TRBJ2-1, with TRBD2 matching over 9 bases. Germline V gives CDR1 MNHEY, CDR2 SVGAGI. The CDR3 runs to 15 residues. V shed 6 bases, J shed 0 bases, and the junction held 3 bases outside the gene matches.

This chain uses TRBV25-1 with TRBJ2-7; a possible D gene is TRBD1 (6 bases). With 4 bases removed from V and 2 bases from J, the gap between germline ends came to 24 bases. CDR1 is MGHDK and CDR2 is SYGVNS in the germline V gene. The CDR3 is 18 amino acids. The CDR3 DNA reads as TGTGCCAGCAGTGCACAAAGGGGAACGGCCCAGGGGCCCTACGAGCAGTACTTC. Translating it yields CASSAQRGTAQGPYEQYF.

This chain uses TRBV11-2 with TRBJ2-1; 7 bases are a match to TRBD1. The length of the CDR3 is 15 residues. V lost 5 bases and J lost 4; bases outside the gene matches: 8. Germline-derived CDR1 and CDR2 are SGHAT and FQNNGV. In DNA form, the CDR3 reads TGTGCCAGCAGCCTAGGGGGCCCCACTTACAATGAGCAGTTCTTC. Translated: CASSLGGPTYNEQFF.

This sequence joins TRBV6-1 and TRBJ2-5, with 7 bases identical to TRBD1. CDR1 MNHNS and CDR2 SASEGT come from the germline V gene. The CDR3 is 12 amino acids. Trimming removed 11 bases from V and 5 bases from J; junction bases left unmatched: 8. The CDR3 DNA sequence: TGTGCCGGACAGGAAAATAGGGAGACCCAGTACTTC. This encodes CAGQENRETQYF.

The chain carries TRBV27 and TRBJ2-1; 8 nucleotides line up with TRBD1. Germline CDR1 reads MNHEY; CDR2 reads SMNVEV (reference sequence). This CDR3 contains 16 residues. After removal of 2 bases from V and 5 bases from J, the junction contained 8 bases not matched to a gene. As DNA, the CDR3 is TGTGCCAGCAGTTTAAGGGGACAGGCTGGAGACAATGAGCAGTTCTTC. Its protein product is CASSLRGQAGDNEQFF.

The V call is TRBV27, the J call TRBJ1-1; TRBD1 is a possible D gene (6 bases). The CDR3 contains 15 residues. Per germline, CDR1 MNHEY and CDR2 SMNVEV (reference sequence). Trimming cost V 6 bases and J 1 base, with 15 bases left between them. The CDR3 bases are TGTGCCAGCAGCGTGGGGGCCAGGTGGAACACTGAAGCTTTCTTT. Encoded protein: CASSVGARWNTEAFF.

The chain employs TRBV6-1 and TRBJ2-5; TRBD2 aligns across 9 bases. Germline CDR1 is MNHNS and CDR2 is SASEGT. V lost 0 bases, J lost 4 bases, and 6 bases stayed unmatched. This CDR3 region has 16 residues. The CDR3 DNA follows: TGTGCCAGCAGTGAAGCTGACTATAGCGGGAGAGAGACCCAGTACTTC. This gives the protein CASSEADYSGRETQYF.

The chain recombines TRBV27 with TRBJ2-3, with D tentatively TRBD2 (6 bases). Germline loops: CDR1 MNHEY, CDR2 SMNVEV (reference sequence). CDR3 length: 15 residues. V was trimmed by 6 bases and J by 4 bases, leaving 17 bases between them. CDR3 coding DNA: TGTGCCAGCAGCCCCGGTCTGGGAGGTCCAGATACGCAGTATTTT. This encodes CASSPGLGGPDTQYF.

The CDR3 DNA reads TGTGCCAGCAGTGAAATGGGACAGGGCCCCTACAATGAGCAGTTCTTC. This codes for CASSEMGQGPYNEQFF. This sequence joins TRBV2 and TRBJ2-1; 9 positions match TRBD1. The V gene's germline CDR1 is SNHLY and CDR2 FYNNEI. The CDR3 extends over 16 amino acids. Trimming cost V 2 bases and J 2 bases; bases outside gene matches: 4.

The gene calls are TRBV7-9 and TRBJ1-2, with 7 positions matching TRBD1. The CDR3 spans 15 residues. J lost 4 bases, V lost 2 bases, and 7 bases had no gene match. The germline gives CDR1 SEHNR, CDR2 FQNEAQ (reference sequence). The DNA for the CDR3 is TGTGCCAGCAGCTTAAGGAGGGGGCCGAGCTATGGCTACACCTTC. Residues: CASSLRRGPSYGYTF.

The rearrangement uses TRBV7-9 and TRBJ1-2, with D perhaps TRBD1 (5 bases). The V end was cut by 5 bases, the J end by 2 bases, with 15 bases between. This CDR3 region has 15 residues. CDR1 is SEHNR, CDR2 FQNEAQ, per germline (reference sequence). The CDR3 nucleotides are TGTGCCAGCAGCGGTTTAGGAGGGGAAAACTATGGCTACACCTTC. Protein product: CASSGLGGENYGYTF.

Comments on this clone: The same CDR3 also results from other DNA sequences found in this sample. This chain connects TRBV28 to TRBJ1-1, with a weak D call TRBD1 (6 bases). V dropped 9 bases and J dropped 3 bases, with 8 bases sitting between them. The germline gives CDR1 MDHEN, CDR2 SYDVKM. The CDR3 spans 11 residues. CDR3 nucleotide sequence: TGTGCCAGTAAGGGGGACACTGAAGCTTTCTTT. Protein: CASKGDTEAFF. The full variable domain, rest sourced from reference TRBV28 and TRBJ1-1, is DVKVTQSSRYLVKRTGEKVFLECVQDMDHENMFWYRQDPGLGLRLIYFSYDVKMKEKGDIPEGYSVSREKKERFSLILESASTNQTSMYLCASKGDTEAFFGQGTRLTVV.

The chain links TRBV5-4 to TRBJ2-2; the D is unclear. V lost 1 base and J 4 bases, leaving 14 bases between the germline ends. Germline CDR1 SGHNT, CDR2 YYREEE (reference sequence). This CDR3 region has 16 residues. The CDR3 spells CASSLSVMTGTGELFF. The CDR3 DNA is TGTGCCAGCAGCTTGAGTGTCATGACGGGCACCGGGGAGCTGTTTTTT.

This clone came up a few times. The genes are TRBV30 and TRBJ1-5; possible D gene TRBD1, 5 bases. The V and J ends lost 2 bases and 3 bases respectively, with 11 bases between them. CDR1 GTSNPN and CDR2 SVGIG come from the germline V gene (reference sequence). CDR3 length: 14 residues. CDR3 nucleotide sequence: TGTGCCTGGAGTCTTGGACACTCCAATCAGCCCCAGCATTTT. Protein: CAWSLGHSNQPQHF.

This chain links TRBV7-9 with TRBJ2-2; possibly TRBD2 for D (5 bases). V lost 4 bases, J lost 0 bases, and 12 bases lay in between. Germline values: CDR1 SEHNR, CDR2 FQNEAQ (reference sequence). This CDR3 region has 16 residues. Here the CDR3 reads CASSSKRSPNTGELFF. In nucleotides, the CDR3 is TGTGCCAGCAGCTCTAAGCGGTCCCCGAACACCGGGGAGCTGTTTTTT. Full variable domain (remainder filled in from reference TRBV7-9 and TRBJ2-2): DTGVSQNPRHKITKRGQNVTFRCDPISEHNRLYWYRQTLGQGPEFLTYFQNEAQLEKSRLLSDRFSAERPKGSFSTLEIQRTEQGDSAMYLCASSSKRSPNTGELFFGEGSRLTVL.

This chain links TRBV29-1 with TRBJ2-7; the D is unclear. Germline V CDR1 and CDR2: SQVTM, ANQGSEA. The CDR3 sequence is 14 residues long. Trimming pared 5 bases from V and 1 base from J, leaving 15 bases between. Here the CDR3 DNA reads TGCAGCGTTCTCATGCGACCCGGGTCCTACGAGCAGTACTTC. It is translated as CSVLMRPGSYEQYF.

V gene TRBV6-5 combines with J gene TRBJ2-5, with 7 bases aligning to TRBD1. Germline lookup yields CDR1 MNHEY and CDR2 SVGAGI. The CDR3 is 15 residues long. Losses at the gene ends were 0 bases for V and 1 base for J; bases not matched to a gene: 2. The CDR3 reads CASSYSGGPQETQYF. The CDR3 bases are TGTGCCAGCAGTTACTCAGGGGGCCCCCAAGAGACCCAGTACTTC.

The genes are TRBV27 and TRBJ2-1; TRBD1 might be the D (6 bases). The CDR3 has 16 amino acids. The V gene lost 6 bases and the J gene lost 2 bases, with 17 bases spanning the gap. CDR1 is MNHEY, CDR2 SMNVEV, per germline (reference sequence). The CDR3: CASSRLEDRPYNEQFF. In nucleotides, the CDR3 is TGTGCCAGCAGCCGCTTAGAGGACAGACCCTACAATGAGCAGTTCTTC.

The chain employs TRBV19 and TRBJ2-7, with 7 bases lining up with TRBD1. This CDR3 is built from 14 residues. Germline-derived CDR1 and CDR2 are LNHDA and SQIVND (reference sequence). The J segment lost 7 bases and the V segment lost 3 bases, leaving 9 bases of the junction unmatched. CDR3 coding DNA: TGTGCCAGTAGTATCGAGACAGGGTTTAATGAGCAGTACTTC. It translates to CASSIETGFNEQYF.

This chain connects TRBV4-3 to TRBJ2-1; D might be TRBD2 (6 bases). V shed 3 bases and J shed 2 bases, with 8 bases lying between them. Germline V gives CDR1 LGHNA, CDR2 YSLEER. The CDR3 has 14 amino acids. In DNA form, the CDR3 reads TGCGCCAGCAGCCACGGCGGGGCCTACAATGAGCAGTTCTTC. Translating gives CASSHGGAYNEQFF.

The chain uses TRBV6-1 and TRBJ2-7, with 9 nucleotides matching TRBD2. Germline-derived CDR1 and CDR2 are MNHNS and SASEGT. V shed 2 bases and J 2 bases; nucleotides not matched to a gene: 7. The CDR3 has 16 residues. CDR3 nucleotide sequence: TGTGCCAGCAGTGAATCCAGTGCGGGGGGGACCTACGAGCAGTACTTC. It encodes CASSESSAGGTYEQYF.

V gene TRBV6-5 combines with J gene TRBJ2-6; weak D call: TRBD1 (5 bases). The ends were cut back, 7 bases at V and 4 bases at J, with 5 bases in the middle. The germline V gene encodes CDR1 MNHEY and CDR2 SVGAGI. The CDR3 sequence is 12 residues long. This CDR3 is CASKGGANVLTF. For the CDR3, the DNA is TGTGCCAGCAAGGGGGGGGCCAACGTCCTGACTTTC.

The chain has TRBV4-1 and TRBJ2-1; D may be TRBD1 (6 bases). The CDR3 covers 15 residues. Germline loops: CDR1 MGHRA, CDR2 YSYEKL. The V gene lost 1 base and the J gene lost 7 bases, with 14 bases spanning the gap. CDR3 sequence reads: CASSQVRTVSNEQFF. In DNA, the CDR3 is TGCGCCAGCAGCCAAGTTAGGACAGTAAGTAATGAGCAGTTCTTC.

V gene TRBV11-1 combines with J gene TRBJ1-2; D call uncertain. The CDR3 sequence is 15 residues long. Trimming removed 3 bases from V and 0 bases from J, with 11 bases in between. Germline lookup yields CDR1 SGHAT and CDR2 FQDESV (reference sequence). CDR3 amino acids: CASSFRSHTNYGYTF. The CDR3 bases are TGTGCCAGCAGCTTTCGGTCCCATACTAACTATGGCTACACCTTC.

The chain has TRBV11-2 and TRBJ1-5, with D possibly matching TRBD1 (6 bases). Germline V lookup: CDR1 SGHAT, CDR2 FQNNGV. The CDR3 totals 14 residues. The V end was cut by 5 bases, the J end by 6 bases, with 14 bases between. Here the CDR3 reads CASSLTGRGQPQHF. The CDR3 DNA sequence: TGTGCCAGCAGCCTCACAGGGCGCGGTCAGCCCCAGCATTTT.

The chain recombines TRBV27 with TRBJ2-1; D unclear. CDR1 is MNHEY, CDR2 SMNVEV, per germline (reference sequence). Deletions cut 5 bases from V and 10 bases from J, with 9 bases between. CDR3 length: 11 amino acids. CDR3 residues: CASSTMSEQFF. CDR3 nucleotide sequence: TGTGCCAGCAGTACCATGAGCGAGCAGTTCTTC.

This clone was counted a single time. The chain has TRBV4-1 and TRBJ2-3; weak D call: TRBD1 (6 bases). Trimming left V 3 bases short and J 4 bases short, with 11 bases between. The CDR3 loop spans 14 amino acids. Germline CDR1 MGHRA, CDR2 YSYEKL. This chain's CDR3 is CASSQDQGSDTQYF. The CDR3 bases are TGCGCCAGCAGCCAGGATCAGGGGTCAGATACGCAGTATTTT.

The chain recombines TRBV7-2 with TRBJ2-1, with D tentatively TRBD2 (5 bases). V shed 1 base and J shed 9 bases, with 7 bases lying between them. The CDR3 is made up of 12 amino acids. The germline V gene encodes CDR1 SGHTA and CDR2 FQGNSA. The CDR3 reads CASSLVAGEQFF. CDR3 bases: TGTGCCAGCAGCTTAGTTGCGGGTGAGCAGTTCTTC.